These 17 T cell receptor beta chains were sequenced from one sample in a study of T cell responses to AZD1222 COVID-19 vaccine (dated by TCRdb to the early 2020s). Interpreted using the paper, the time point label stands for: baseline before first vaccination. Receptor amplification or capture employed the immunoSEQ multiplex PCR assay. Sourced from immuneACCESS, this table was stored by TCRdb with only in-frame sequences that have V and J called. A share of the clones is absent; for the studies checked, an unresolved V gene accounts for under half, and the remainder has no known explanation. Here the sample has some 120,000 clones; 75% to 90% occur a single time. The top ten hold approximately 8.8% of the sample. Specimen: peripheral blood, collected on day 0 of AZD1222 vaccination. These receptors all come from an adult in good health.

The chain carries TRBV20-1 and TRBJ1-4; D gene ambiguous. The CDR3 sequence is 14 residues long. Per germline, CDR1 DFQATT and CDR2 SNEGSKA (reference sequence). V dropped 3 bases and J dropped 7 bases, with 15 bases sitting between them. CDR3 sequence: CSASKRARGEKLFF. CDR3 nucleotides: TGCAGTGCTAGTAAGAGGGCGAGAGGTGAAAAACTGTTTTTT.

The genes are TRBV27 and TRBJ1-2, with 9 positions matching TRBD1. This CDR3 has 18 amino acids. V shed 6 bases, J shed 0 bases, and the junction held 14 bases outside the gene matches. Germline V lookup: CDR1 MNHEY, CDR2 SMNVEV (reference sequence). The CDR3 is CASRSKTGGRPANYGYTF. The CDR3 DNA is TGTGCCAGCAGGTCGAAAACAGGGGGCAGGCCAGCTAACTATGGCTACACCTTC.

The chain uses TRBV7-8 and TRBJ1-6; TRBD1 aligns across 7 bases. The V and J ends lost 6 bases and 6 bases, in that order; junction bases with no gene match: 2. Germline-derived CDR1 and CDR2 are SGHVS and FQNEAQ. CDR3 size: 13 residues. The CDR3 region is CASRGQSNSPLHF. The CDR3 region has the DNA TGTGCCAGCAGGGGACAGAGTAATTCACCCCTCCACTTT.

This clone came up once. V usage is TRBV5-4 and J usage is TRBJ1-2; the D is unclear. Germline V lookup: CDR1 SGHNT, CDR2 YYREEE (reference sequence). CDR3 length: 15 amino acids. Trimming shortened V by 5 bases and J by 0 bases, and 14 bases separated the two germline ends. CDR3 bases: TGTGCCAGCAGACCACGGGATGAAGCTAACTATGGCTACACCTTC. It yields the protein CASRPRDEANYGYTF.

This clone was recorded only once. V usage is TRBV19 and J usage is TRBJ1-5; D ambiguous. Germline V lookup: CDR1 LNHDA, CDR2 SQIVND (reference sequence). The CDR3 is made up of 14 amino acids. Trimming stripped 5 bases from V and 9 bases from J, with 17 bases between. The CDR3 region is CASSLTRQALPQHF. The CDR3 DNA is TGTGCCAGTAGTCTAACGCGTCAGGCTTTGCCCCAGCATTTT.

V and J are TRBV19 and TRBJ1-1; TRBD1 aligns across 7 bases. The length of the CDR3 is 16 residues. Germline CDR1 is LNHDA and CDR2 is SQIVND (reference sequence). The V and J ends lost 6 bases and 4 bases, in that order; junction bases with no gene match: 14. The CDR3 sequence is CASSLTGTVLGTEAFF. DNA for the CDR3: TGTGCCAGTAGCCTGACAGGGACGGTACTGGGCACTGAAGCTTTCTTT.

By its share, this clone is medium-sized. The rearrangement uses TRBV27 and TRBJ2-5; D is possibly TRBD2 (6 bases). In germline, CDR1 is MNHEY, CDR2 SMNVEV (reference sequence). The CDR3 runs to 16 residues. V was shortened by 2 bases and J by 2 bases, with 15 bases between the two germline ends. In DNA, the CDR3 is TGTGCCAGCAGTTTAGCCCGGGGGAAGGCTCAAGAGACCCAGTACTTC. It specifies CASSLARGKAQETQYF.

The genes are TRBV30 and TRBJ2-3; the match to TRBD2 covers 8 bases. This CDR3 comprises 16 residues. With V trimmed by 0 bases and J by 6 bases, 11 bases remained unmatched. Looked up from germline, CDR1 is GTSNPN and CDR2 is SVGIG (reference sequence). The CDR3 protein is CAWSVNSPGGVDTQYF. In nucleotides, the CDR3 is TGTGCCTGGAGTGTAAATTCGCCGGGAGGGGTCGATACGCAGTATTTT.

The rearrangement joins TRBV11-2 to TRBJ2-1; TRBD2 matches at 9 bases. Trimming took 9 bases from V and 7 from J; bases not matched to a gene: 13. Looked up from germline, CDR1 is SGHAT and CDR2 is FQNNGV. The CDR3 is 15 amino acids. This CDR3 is CASAGGAGELNEQFF. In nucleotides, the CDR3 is TGTGCCAGTGCGGGGGGGGCGGGAGAACTGAATGAGCAGTTCTTC.

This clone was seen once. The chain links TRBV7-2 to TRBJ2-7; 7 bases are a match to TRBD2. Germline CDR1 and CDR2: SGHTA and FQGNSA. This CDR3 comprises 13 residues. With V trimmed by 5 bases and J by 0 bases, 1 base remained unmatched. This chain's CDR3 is CASSRGDSYEQYF. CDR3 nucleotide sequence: TGTGCCAGCAGCCGGGGGGACTCCTACGAGCAGTACTTC.

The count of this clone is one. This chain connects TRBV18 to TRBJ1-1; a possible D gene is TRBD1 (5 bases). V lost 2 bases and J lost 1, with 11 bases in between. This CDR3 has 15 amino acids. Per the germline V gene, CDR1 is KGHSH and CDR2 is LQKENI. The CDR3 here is CASSPTAGSNTEAFF. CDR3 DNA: TGTGCCAGCTCACCAACGGCAGGGTCGAACACTGAAGCTTTCTTT.

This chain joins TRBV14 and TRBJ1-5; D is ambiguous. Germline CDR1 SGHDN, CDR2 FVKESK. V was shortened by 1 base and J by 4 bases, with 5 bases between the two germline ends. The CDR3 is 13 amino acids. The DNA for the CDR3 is TGTGCCAGCAGCCAAGGGTTAAATCAGCCCCAGCATTTT. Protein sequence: CASSQGLNQPQHF.

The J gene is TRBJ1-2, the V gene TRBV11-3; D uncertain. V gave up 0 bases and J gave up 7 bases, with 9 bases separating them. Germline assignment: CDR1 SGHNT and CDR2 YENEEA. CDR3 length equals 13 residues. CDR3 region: CASSLDTWGGYTF. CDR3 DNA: TGTGCCAGCAGCTTAGACACATGGGGTGGCTACACCTTC. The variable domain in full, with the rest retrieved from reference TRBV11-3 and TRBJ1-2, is EAGVVQSPRYKIIEKKQPVAFWCNPISGHNTLYWYLQNLGQGPELLIRYENEEAVDDSQLPKDRFSAERLKGVDSTLKIQPAELGDSAVYLCASSLDTWGGYTFGSGTRLTVV.

The CDR3 loop is CASTLVGGQPQHF. In nucleotides, the CDR3 is TGTGCCAGCACCCTGGTGGGGGGTCAGCCCCAGCATTTT. The chain has TRBV28 and TRBJ1-5; a possible D gene is TRBD1 (5 bases). The V gene lost 7 bases and the J gene lost 6 bases, with 13 bases spanning the gap. This CDR3 has 13 amino acids. From germline, CDR1 is MDHEN and CDR2 SYDVKM.

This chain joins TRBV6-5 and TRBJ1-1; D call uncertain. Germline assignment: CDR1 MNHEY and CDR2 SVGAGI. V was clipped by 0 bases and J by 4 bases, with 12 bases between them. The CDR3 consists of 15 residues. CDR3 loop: CASSYSTPAATEAFF. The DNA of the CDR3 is TGTGCCAGCAGTTACTCTACACCGGCCGCCACTGAAGCTTTCTTT.

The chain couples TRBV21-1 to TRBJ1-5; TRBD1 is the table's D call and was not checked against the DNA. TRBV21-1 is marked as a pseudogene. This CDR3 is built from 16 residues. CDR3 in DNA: TGTGCCAGCAGCACGACAGAATCCCATAGCAATCAGCCCCAGCATTTT. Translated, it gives CASSTTESHSNQPQHF.

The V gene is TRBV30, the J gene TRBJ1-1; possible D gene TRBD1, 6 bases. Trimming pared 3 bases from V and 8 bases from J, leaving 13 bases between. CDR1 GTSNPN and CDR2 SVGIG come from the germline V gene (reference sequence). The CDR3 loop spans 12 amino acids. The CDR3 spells CAWRPQDREAFF. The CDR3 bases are TGTGCCTGGAGACCTCAGGACAGAGAAGCTTTCTTT.